These T cell receptor beta chains were read from a single sample in a study of response to subunit inactivated influenza vaccine. TCRdb passed the RT-PCR reads through MiXCR, listing each CDR3 protein once. Of approximately 500,000 distinct CDR3 sequences detected, 13% appear once; the ten largest clones hold less than 15%. The sequenced sample was PBMCs from blood, obtained 45 days after vaccination. The source is a man aged 50 or older who received an inactivated influenza vaccine. Both conserved end residues are part of each CDR3. A D gene is named only where the DNA matches it firmly. Rows give clone size only sometimes, using once, few, many, or a class for an expanded clone.

v_gene: TRBV4-2; j_gene: TRBJ1-4; d_gene: .; abundance: .; CDR3aa: CASSQERGKLFF; CDR3nt: TGTGCCAGCAGCCAAGAACGGGGAAAACTGTTTTTT
v_gene: TRBV12-3/TRBV12-4; j_gene: TRBJ2-2; d_gene: .; abundance: many; CDR3aa: CASSPGPGELFF; CDR3nt: TGTGCCAGCAGTCCGGGACCCGGGGAGCTGTTTTTT
v_gene: TRBV3-1; j_gene: TRBJ2-3; d_gene: .; abundance: .; CDR3aa: CASVGGNTDTQYF; CDR3nt: TGTGCCAGCGTGGGCGGAAACACAGATACGCAGTATTTT
v_gene: TRBV5-1; j_gene: TRBJ2-3; d_gene: TRBD1; abundance: .; CDR3aa: CASSVHRGPTDTQYF; CDR3nt: TGCGCCAGCAGCGTCCACAGGGGACCCACAGATACGCAGTATTTT
v_gene: TRBV29-1; j_gene: TRBJ2-2; d_gene: .; abundance: .; CDR3aa: CSVDAGNTGELFF; CDR3nt: TGCAGCGTTGACGCGGGGAACACCGGGGAGCTGTTTTTT
v_gene: TRBV3-1; j_gene: TRBJ2-5; d_gene: TRBD1; abundance: few; CDR3aa: CASSRRTGGSQETQYF; CDR3nt: TGTGCCAGCAGCAGGAGGACAGGGGGCTCCCAAGAGACCCAGTACTTC
v_gene: TRBV7-2; j_gene: TRBJ2-5; d_gene: .; abundance: few; CDR3aa: CASSPRGGVQETQYF; CDR3nt: TGTGCCAGCAGCCCGCGGGGCGGGGTTCAAGAGACCCAGTACTTC
v_gene: TRBV20-1; j_gene: TRBJ2-7; d_gene: TRBD2; abundance: .; CDR3aa: CSARDVGASSGLYEQYF; CDR3nt: TGCAGTGCTAGAGATGTGGGCGCGTCTAGCGGCCTCTACGAGCAGTACTTC
v_gene: TRBV10-3; j_gene: TRBJ2-7; d_gene: .; abundance: .; CDR3aa: CATERGTRAAYEQYF; CDR3nt: TGTGCCACCGAGAGAGGAACGAGGGCGGCCTACGAGCAGTACTTC
v_gene: TRBV2; j_gene: TRBJ2-7; d_gene: TRBD2; abundance: .; CDR3aa: CASSGGGNEQYF; CDR3nt: TGTGCCAGCAGTGGCGGGGGAAACGAGCAGTACTTC
v_gene: TRBV5-1; j_gene: TRBJ1-5; d_gene: .; abundance: few; CDR3aa: CASSLEPGGGQPQHF; CDR3nt: TGCGCCAGCAGCTTGGAACCCGGGGGCGGTCAGCCCCAGCATTTT
v_gene: TRBV10-3; j_gene: TRBJ2-5; d_gene: .; abundance: few; CDR3aa: CAISDGQQETQYF; CDR3nt: TGTGCCATCAGCGACGGACAGCAAGAGACCCAGTACTTC
v_gene: TRBV5-5; j_gene: TRBJ2-3; d_gene: TRBD2; abundance: many; CDR3aa: CASSPVGLAAGTDTQYF; CDR3nt: TGTGCCAGCAGCCCGGTGGGGCTAGCGGCTGGCACAGATACGCAGTATTTT
v_gene: TRBV27; j_gene: TRBJ1-2; d_gene: TRBD1; abundance: few; CDR3aa: CASQGQGVGGYTF; CDR3nt: TGTGCCAGCCAGGGACAGGGGGTTGGCGGCTACACCTTC
v_gene: TRBV12-3/TRBV12-4; j_gene: TRBJ2-7; d_gene: .; abundance: once; CDR3aa: CASSLEGDYEQYF; CDR3nt: TGTGCCAGCAGTTTGGAGGGTGATTACGAGCAGTACTTC
v_gene: TRBV4-3; j_gene: TRBJ2-5; d_gene: TRBD2; abundance: .; CDR3aa: CASSPLGRGGIQETQYF; CDR3nt: TGCGCCAGCAGCCCCCTTGGCCGCGGGGGGATCCAAGAGACCCAGTACTTC
v_gene: TRBV5-6; j_gene: TRBJ2-5; d_gene: .; abundance: many; CDR3aa: CASSFSPQETQYF; CDR3nt: TGTGCCAGCAGCTTCAGCCCCCAGGAGACCCAGTACTTC
v_gene: TRBV20-1; j_gene: TRBJ2-5; d_gene: .; abundance: few; CDR3aa: CSARDLGGTVETQYF; CDR3nt: TGCAGTGCTAGAGATCTAGGAGGAACAGTAGAGACCCAGTACTTC
v_gene: TRBV12-3/TRBV12-4; j_gene: TRBJ2-5; d_gene: .; abundance: few; CDR3aa: CASSFQTQETQYF; CDR3nt: TGTGCCAGCAGTTTCCAGACCCAAGAGACCCAGTACTTC
v_gene: TRBV29-1; j_gene: TRBJ2-5; d_gene: TRBD2; abundance: .; CDR3aa: CSVAYPGLAGGKETQYF; CDR3nt: TGCAGCGTTGCCTATCCGGGACTAGCGGGAGGAAAAGAGACCCAGTACTTC
v_gene: TRBV3-1; j_gene: TRBJ2-2; d_gene: TRBD1; abundance: many; CDR3aa: CASSPPYWDRRRHTGELFF; CDR3nt: TGTGCCAGCAGCCCCCCTTACTGGGACAGGAGACGCCACACCGGGGAGCTGTTTTTT
v_gene: TRBV11-2; j_gene: TRBJ2-4; d_gene: TRBD2; abundance: few; CDR3aa: CASSLVGAGGKVVPKNIQYF; CDR3nt: TGTGCCAGCAGCTTAGTAGGAGCGGGGGGGAAGGTTGTCCCCAAAAACATTCAGTACTTC
v_gene: TRBV7-2; j_gene: TRBJ2-2; d_gene: .; abundance: .; CDR3aa: CASSFEPGGELFF; CDR3nt: TGTGCCAGCAGCTTCGAGCCCGGCGGGGAGCTGTTTTTT
v_gene: TRBV11-2; j_gene: TRBJ2-5; d_gene: TRBD2; abundance: many; CDR3aa: CASSFSGVQETQYF; CDR3nt: TGTGCCAGCAGCTTTAGCGGGGTCCAAGAGACCCAGTACTTC
v_gene: TRBV13; j_gene: TRBJ2-7; d_gene: .; abundance: many; CDR3aa: CASSLGLRLNYEQYF; CDR3nt: TGTGCCAGCAGCTTAGGACTACGTCTAAACTACGAGCAGTACTTC
v_gene: TRBV3-1; j_gene: TRBJ2-5; d_gene: .; abundance: few; CDR3aa: CASSHEGSQYF; CDR3nt: TGTGCCAGCAGCCACGAAGGGTCCCAGTACTTC
v_gene: TRBV29-1; j_gene: TRBJ2-5; d_gene: TRBD1; abundance: .; CDR3aa: CSYEDRDKVKETQYF; CDR3nt: TGCAGCTACGAGGACAGGGATAAAGTGAAAGAGACCCAGTACTTC
v_gene: TRBV12-3/TRBV12-4; j_gene: TRBJ2-7; d_gene: TRBD1; abundance: .; CDR3aa: CASSFSGTGGEQYF; CDR3nt: TGTGCCAGCAGTTTCTCCGGGACAGGCGGCGAGCAGTACTTC
v_gene: TRBV6-1; j_gene: TRBJ2-1; d_gene: TRBD1; abundance: few; CDR3aa: CASSRRIGTGNNEQFF; CDR3nt: TGTGCCAGCAGTCGTCGGATCGGGACAGGGAATAATGAGCAGTTCTTC
v_gene: TRBV5-1; j_gene: TRBJ1-3; d_gene: .; abundance: .; CDR3aa: CASSLGGSSGNTIYF; CDR3nt: TGCGCCAGCAGCTTGGGGGGGAGCTCTGGAAACACCATATATTTT
v_gene: TRBV7-9; j_gene: TRBJ2-4; d_gene: TRBD1; abundance: .; CDR3aa: CASSFAQGAPGNIQYF; CDR3nt: TGTGCCAGCAGCTTTGCGCAGGGGGCCCCAGGAAACATTCAGTACTTC
v_gene: TRBV29-1; j_gene: TRBJ2-7; d_gene: .; abundance: many; CDR3aa: CSAGPGSVEQYF; CDR3nt: TGCAGCGCGGGGCCGGGGTCTGTCGAGCAGTACTTC
v_gene: TRBV4-3; j_gene: TRBJ2-2; d_gene: .; abundance: many; CDR3aa: CASSLDLGYTGELFF; CDR3nt: TGCGCCAGCAGCCTCGACCTCGGGTACACCGGGGAGCTGTTTTTT
v_gene: TRBV20-1; j_gene: TRBJ2-1; d_gene: .; abundance: .; CDR3aa: CSALYPASYNEQFF; CDR3nt: TGCAGTGCCCTTTATCCAGCATCATACAATGAGCAGTTCTTC
v_gene: TRBV7-9; j_gene: TRBJ2-7; d_gene: .; abundance: .; CDR3aa: CASSLATLGQGHF; CDR3nt: TGTGCCAGCAGCTTAGCGACGCTCGGGCAGGGCCACTTC
v_gene: TRBV6-2/TRBV6-3; j_gene: TRBJ2-1; d_gene: .; abundance: .; CDR3aa: CASSYSGQGRMPFF; CDR3nt: TGTGCCAGCAGTTACTCGGGGCAGGGTCGGATGCCGTTCTTC